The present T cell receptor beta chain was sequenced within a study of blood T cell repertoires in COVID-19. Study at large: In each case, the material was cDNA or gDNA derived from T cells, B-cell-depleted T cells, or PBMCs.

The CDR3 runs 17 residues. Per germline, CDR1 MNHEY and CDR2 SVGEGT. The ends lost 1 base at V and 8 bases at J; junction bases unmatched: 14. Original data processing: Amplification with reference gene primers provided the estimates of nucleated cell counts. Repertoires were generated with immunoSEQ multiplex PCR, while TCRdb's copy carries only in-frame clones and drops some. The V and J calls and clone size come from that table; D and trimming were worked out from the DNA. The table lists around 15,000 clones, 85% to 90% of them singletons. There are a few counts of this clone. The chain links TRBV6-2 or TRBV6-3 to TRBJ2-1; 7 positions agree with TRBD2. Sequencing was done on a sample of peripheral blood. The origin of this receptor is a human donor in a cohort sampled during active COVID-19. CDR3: CASSYLGGDSGIDEQFF. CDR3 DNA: TGTGCCAGCAGTTACTTGGGGGGGGACTCCGGTATCGATGAGCAGTTCTTC.